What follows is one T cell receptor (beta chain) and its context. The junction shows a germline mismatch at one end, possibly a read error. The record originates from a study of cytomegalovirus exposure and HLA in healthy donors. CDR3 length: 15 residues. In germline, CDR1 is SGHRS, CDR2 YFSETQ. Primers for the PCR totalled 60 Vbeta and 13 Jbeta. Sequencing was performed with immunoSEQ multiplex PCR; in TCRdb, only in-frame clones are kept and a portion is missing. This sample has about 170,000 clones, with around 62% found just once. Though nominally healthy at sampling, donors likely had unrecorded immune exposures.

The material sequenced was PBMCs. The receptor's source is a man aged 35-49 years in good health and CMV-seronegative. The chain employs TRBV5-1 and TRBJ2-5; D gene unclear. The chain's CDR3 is CASSLGSGSQETQYF. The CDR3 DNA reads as TGCGCCAGCAGTTTGGGGTCCGGGTCCCAAGAGACCCAGTACTTC.